Below, one TCR beta chain is given with its context. Antigen unknown. The CDR3 runs to 14 residues. Germline CDR1 is GTSNPN and CDR2 is SVGIG (reference sequence). With V trimmed by 1 base and J by 9 bases, 4 bases remained unmatched. This sample stems from a study of T cells in localized non-small cell lung cancer. Study conclusions and caveats: Adjacent uninvolved lung had the highest clonality, suggesting focused antigen responses. When the top 100 tumor clones were examined, a median about 60 of them also appeared in the adjacent lung, which was paired and uninvolved. Among blood samples, higher T cell density accompanied longer overall survival.

Using immunoSEQ multiplex PCR, the repertoire was profiled, and TCRdb retains in-frame clones only, with some absent. The repertoire holds approximately 23,000 clones, 85% to 90% seen once, with less than 7% in the top ten. This sequence joins TRBV30 and TRBJ1-6, with 9 bases identical to TRBD1. The sample was PBMCs, taken before any cancer treatment. The clonotype comes from a man aged 40-75 years with stage II lung adenocarcinoma. CDR3: CAWSGQGVSSPLHF. The DNA for the CDR3 is TGTGCCTGGAGTGGACAGGGGGTGAGTTCACCCCTCCACTTT.